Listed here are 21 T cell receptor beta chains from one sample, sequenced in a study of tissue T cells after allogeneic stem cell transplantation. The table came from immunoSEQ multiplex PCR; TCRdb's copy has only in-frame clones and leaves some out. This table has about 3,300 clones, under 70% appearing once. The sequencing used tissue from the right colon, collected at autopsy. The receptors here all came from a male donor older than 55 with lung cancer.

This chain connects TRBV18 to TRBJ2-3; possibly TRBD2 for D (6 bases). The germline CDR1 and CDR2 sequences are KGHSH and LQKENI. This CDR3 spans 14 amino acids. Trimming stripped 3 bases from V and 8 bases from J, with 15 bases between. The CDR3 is CASSPGLSEGTQYF. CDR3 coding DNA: TGTGCCAGCTCACCGGGACTTTCCGAAGGTACGCAGTATTTT.

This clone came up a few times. In DNA, the CDR3 is TGTGCCAGTACCGAAAGCCCAGGGGGAGCCTATGGCTACACCTTC. Translated, it gives CASTESPGGAYGYTF. The chain uses TRBV19 and TRBJ1-2; 7 nucleotides align to TRBD1. V shed 7 bases, J shed 4 bases, and the junction held 12 bases outside the gene matches. Germline CDR1 and CDR2: LNHDA and SQIVND (reference sequence). The CDR3 totals 15 residues.

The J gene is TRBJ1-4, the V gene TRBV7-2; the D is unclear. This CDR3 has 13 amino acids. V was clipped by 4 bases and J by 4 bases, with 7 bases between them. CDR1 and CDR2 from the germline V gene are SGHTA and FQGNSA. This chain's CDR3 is CASSSYSNEKLFF. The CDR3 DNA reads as TGTGCCAGCAGCTCTTACAGTAATGAAAAACTGTTTTTT.

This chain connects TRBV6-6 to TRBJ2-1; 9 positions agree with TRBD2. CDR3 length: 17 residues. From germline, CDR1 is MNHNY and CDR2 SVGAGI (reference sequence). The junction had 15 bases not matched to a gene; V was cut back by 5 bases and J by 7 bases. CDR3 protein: CASSRSRREGMGNEQFF. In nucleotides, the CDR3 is TGTGCCAGCAGTCGGTCCCGGCGGGAGGGGATGGGGAATGAGCAGTTCTTC.

The CDR3 sequence is CASSIKQGPQPQHF. The CDR3 DNA follows: TGTGCCAGTAGTATAAAACAGGGACCTCAGCCCCAGCATTTT. This chain links TRBV19 with TRBJ1-5; a possible D gene is TRBD1 (6 bases). The V end was cut by 2 bases, the J end by 6 bases, with 11 bases between. This CDR3 is 14 amino acids long. The germline V gene has CDR1 LNHDA and CDR2 SQIVND (reference sequence).

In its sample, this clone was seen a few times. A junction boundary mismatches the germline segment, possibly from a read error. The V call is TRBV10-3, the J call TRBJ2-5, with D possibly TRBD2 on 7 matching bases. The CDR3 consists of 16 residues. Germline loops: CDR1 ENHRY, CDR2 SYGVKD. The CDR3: CAIRDPRGGAQETQYF. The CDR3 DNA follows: TGTGCCATCCGTGACCCGAGGGGGGGGGCCCAAGAGACCCAGTACTTC.

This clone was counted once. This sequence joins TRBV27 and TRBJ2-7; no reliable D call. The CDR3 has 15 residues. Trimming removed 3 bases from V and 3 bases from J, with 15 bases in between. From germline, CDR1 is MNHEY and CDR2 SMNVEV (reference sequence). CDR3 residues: CASSFIGALNYEQYF. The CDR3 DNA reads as TGTGCCAGCAGTTTCATTGGAGCACTTAACTACGAGCAGTACTTC.

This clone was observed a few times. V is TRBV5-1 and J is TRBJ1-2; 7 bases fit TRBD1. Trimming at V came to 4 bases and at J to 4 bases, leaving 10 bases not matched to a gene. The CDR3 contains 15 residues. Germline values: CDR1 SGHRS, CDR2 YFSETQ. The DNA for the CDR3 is TGCGCCAGCAGCGAACAAGCGACAGGGAGCTATGGCTACACCTTC. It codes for CASSEQATGSYGYTF.

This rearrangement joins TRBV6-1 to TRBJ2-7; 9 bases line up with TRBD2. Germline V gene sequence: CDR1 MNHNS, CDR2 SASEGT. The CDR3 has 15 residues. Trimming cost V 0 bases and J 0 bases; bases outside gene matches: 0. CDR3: CASSEASGSSYEQYF. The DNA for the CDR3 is TGTGCCAGCAGTGAAGCTAGCGGGAGCTCCTACGAGCAGTACTTC.

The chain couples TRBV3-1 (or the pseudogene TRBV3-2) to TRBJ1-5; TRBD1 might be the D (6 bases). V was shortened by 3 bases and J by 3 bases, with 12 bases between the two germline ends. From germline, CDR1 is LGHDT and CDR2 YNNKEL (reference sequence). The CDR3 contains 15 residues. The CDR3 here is CASSHLDRFNQPQHF. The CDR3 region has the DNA TGTGCCAGCAGCCACCTAGACAGGTTCAATCAGCCCCAGCATTTT.

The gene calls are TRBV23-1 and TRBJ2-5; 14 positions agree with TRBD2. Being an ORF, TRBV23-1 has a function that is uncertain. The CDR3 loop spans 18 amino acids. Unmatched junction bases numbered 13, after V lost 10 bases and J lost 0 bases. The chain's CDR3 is CATVRGTSGGLYQETQYF. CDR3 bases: TGCGCCACAGTTCGAGGGACTAGCGGGGGCCTCTACCAAGAGACCCAGTACTTC.

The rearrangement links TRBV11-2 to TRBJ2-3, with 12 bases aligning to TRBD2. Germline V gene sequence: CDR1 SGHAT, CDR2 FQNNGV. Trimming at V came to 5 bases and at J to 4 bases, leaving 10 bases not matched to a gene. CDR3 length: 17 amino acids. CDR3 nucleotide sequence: TGTGCCAGCAGCCCCTCCACCCTAGCGGGAGGGTCAGATACGCAGTATTTT. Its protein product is CASSPSTLAGGSDTQYF.

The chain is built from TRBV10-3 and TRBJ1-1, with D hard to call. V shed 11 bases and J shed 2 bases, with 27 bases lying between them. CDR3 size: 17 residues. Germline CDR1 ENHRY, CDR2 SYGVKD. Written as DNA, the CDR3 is TGTGCCGCCTCACCCTGGGCTCTCGACGCGCGAAACACTGAAGCTTTCTTT. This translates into CAASPWALDARNTEAFF.

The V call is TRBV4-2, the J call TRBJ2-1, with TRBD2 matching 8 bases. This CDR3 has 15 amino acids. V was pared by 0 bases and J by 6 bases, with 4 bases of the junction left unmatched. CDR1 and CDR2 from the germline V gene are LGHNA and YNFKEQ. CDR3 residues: CASSQDPGTSNEQFF. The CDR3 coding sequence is TGTGCCAGCAGCCAAGATCCCGGGACTAGCAATGAGCAGTTCTTC.

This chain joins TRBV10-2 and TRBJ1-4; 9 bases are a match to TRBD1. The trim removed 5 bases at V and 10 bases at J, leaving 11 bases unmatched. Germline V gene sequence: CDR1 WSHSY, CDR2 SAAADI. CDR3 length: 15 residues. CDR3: CASSNPGQGYGKLFF. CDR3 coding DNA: TGCGCCAGCAGTAATCCGGGACAGGGATATGGAAAACTGTTTTTT.

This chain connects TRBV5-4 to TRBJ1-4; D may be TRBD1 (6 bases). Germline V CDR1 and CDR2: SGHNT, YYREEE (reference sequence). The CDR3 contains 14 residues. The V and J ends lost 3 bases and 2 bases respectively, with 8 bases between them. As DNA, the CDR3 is TGTGCCAGCAGCTCAGGGGATACTAATGAAAAACTGTTTTTT. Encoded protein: CASSSGDTNEKLFF.

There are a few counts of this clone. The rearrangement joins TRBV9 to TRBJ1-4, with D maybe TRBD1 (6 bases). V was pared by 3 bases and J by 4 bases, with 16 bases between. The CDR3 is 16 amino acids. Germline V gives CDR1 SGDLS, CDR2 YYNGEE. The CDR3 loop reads CASSDQGGQGNEKLFF. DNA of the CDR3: TGTGCCAGCAGCGACCAAGGGGGGCAGGGTAATGAAAAACTGTTTTTT.

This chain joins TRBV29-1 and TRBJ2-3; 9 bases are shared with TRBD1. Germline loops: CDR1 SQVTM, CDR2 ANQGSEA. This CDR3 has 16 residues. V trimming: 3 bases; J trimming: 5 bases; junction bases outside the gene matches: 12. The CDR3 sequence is CSVEGQGWYVEDTQYF. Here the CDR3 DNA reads TGCAGCGTTGAGGGACAGGGTTGGTATGTAGAAGATACGCAGTATTTT.

CDR3 DNA: TGTGCCACCAGTGATACCGGACAGGGGGACAATGAGCAGTTCTTC. Residues: CATSDTGQGDNEQFF. This chain links TRBV24-1 with TRBJ2-1; TRBD1 matches 10 bases. This CDR3 is 15 amino acids long. The junction had 3 bases not matched to a gene; V was cut back by 3 bases and J by 5 bases. The germline CDR1 and CDR2 sequences are KGHDR and SFDVKD.

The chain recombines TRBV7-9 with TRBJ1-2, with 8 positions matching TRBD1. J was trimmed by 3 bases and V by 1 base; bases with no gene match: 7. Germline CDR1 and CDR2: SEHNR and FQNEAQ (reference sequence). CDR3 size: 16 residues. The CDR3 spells CASSLGPGQEHYGYTF. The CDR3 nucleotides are TGTGCCAGCAGCTTAGGACCGGGACAGGAACACTATGGCTACACCTTC.

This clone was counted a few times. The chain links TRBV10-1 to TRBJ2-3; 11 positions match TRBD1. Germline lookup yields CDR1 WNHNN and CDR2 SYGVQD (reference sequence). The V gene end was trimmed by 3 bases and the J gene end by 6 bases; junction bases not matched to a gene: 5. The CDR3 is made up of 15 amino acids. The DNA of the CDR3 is TGCGCCAGCAGTGACAGGACAGGGGGCGAGGATACGCAGTATTTT. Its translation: CASSDRTGGEDTQYF.